This T cell receptor (beta chain) originates from a study of breast tumors, draining lymph nodes, adjacent tissues. In TCRdb, the multiplex PCR reads were re-called with MiXCR into one record per CDR3 protein. The sample carries around 140,000 distinct CDR3 sequences, approximately 20% recorded once. The lymph nodes were axillary draining lymph nodes from breast cancer patients. CDR1 and CDR2 (germline): WSHSY, SAAADI. The CDR3 runs 13 residues. Comment on this clonotype: What it binds is not known. A much larger clone lies one base from this, so it may be a read error.

Points from the study as a whole: Tumor and nontumor repertoires were significantly more similar in luminal-like than in basal-like breast cancer. Findings are consistent with lymph node origin and intratumoral expansion of most tumor T cells.

The sequenced material came from axillary lymph node tissue. This TCR derives from a female donor with breast cancer. Some clones in this sample may be carry-over from other donors' samples. The J gene is TRBJ1-5, the V gene TRBV10-2; D remains unclear. CDR3 DNA: TGCGCCAGCAGAGTAGATCGGGGTCAGCCCCAGCGTTTT. Its protein is CASRVDRGQPQRF.